The clone carrying this T cell receptor (beta chain) was counted once. Its antigen is unidentified. There are 12 residues in the CDR3. Trimming removed 1 base from V and 4 bases from J, with 4 bases in between. Germline-derived CDR1 and CDR2 are LNHNV and YYDKDF (reference sequence). Some clones are missing from TCRdb's copy, which holds only in-frame ones; the method was immunoSEQ multiplex PCR. In the table there are some 110,000 clones, around nine tenths of which are singletons. This record comes from a study of graft-versus-host responses after intestinal transplantation. About the study: Isolated intestinal, liver-intestinal, or multivisceral transplants had been given to the recipients. Anti-thymocyte globulin induction preceded about 3 years of tacrolimus and steroid maintenance in all recipients. General study findings and limits: GvH clones turned up in recipient marrow; some had shown up first in ileum or blood. Allograft graft-versus-host to host-versus-graft clonal ratios ran high in patients with graft-donor T cell macrochimerism.

This TCR was recovered from a human donor who was the organ donor for an intestinal transplant. Material: unstimulated CD4+ T cells sorted from spleen or lymph node cells, obtained before transplant. The rearrangement joins TRBV15 to TRBJ1-2; no firm D call. DNA of the CDR3: TGTGCCACCAGCAGAGGGGGCTATGGCTACACCTTC. This gives the protein CATSRGGYGYTF.